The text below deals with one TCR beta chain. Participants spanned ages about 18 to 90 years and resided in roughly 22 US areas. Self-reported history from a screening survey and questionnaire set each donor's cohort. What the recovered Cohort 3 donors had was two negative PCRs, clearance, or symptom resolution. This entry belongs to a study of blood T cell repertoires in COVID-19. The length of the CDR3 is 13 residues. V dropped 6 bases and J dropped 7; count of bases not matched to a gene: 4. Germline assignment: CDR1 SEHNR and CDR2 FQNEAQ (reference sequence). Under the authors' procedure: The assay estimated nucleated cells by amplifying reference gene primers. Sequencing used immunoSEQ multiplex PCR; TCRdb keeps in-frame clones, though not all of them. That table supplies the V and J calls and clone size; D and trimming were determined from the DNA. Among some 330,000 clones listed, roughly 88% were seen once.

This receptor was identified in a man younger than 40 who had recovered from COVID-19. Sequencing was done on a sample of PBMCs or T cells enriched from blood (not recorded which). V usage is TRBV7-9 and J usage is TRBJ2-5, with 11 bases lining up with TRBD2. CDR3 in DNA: TGTGCCAGCAGTCGTAGCGGGGGGGTGACCCAGTACTTC. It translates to CASSRSGGVTQYF.